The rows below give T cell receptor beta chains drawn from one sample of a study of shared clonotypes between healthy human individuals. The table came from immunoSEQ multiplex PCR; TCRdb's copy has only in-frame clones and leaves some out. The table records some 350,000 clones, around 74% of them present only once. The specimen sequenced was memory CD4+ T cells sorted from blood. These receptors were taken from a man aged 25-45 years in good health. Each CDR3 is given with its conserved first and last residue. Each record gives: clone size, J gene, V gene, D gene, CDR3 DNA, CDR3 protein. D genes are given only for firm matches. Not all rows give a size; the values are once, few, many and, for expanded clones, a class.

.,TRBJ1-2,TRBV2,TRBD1,TGTGCCAGCAGGGGGACAGGGGTCGGCTACACCTTC,CASRGTGVGYTF
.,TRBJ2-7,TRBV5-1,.,TGCGCCAGCAGCCATCGAGGACGGGACTACGAGCAGTACTTC,CASSHRGRDYEQYF
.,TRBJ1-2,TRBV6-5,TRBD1,TGTGCCAGCAGTTTCCGGACAGGTCTTTTGGGCGGCTACACCTTC,CASSFRTGLLGGYTF
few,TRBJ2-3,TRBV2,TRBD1,TGTGCCAGCAGTACACAGGGGGATACGCAGTATTTT,CASSTQGDTQYF
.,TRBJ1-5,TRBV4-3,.,TGCGCCAGCAGCCAAGAAGCTACAGGTGATCAGCCCCAGCATTTT,CASSQEATGDQPQHF
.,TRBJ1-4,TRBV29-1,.,TGCAGCGTTGTCACCAGCAGAAATGAAAAACTGTTTTTT,CSVVTSRNEKLFF
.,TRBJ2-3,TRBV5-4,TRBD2,TGTGCCAGCAGCTTGGAAGCGGGAGGAACAGATACGCAGTATTTT,CASSLEAGGTDTQYF
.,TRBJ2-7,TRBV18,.,TGTGCCAGCTCACCGGAGGGAAGACGGTGGCGCTTC,CASSPEGRRWRF
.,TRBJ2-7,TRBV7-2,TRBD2,TGTGCCAGCAGCTTAGTCCTAGCGGCGGGGGCCTACGAGCAGTACTTC,CASSLVLAAGAYEQYF
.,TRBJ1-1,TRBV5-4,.,TGTGCCAGCAGCTTGGGGGTTAGGATCGGGGACACTGAAGCTTTCTTT,CASSLGVRIGDTEAFF
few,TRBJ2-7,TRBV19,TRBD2,TGTGCCAGTAGTAACATAGCGGGAGGGCCTCTCTACGAGCAGTACTTC,CASSNIAGGPLYEQYF
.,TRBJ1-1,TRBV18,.,TGTGCCAGCTCACCAAGTTTGCCAGGCCTTAACACTGAAGCTTTCTTT,CASSPSLPGLNTEAFF
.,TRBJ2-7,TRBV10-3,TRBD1,TGTGCCATCTATTCCGGGACAGGGCCCAACGAGCAGTACTTC,CAIYSGTGPNEQYF
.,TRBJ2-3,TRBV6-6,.,TGTGCCAGCAGTTCGGAGGGGAGCACAGATACGCAGTATTTT,CASSSEGSTDTQYF
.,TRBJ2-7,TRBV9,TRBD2,TGTGCCAGCAGCGTGACTAGCGCTTCCTACGAGCAGTACTTC,CASSVTSASYEQYF
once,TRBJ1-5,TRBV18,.,TGTGCCAGCTCACCTTCACAGGTCATTAGCAATCAGCCCCAGCATTTT,CASSPSQVISNQPQHF
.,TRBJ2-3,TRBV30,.,TGTGCCTGGAGTGTAGATGGGGTAGCAGATACGCAGTATTTT,CAWSVDGVADTQYF
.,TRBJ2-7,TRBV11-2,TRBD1,TGTGCCAGCAGCGGCAGGGGGTCGTACAGCTCCTACGAGCAGTACTTC,CASSGRGSYSSYEQYF
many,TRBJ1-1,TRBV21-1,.,TGTGCCGCCAAGACTGAAGCTTTCTTT,CAAKTEAFF
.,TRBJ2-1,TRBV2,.,TGTGCCAGCAACCCGAGGGCGGGAATCGCCCATGAGCAGTTCTTC,CASNPRAGIAHEQFF
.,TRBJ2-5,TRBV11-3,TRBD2,TGTGCCAGCAGTGGGACTAACGAAGAGACCCAGTACTTC,CASSGTNEETQYF
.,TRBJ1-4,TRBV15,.,TGTGCCACCAGCAGAGAGGCAGCAACTAATGAAAAACTGTTTTTT,CATSREAATNEKLFF
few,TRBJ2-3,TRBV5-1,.,TGCGCCAGCAGAAAAGGGGACTTCTTCGTTTCAGATACGCAGTATTTT,CASRKGDFFVSDTQYF
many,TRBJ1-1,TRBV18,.,TGTGCCAGCTCACAGATTGCCTTCGGGGCGAACACTGAAGCTTTCTTT,CASSQIAFGANTEAFF
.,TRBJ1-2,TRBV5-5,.,TGTGCCAGCTTGCGGACAGAAGCTAACTATGGCTACACCTTC,CASLRTEANYGYTF
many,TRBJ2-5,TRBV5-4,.,TGTGCCAGCACCTCGGCGGCCGGGTCGGAGACCCAGTACTTC,CASTSAAGSETQYF
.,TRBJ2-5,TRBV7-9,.,TGTGCCAGCAGCTTAGCAGGGGGTCGGGAGACCCAGTACTTC,CASSLAGGRETQYF
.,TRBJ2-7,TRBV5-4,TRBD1,TGTGCCAGCAGCCGCCGACAGGGGGCCTACGAGCAGTACTTC,CASSRRQGAYEQYF
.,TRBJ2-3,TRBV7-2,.,TGTGCCAGCAGCTTATTTCCGGACACAGATACGCAGTATTTT,CASSLFPDTDTQYF
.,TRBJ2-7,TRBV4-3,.,TGCGCCAGCAGCCTCGGTCTGGGTCGTTCCTACGAGCAGTACTTC,CASSLGLGRSYEQYF
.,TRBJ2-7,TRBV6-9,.,TGTGCCAGCAGTTTGAGACCCTCAAGCTCCTACGAGCAGTACTTC,CASSLRPSSSYEQYF
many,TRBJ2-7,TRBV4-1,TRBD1,TGCGCCAGCAGCCAATCTGGGACAGCTTACTCCGAGCAGTACTTC,CASSQSGTAYSEQYF
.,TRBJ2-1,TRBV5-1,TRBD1,TGCGCCAGCAGCCGGGACAGCCTTGCGGTCCTCTACAATGAGCAGTTCTTC,CASSRDSLAVLYNEQFF
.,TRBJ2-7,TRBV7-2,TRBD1,TGTGCCAGCAGCTTAGGTAGGGCAGGGGGCCTATACAAGTACTTC,CASSLGRAGGLYKYF
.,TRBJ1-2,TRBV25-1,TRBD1,TGTGCCAGCAGTGACCCCGCGACAGGGGGCCAAGGCTACACCTTC,CASSDPATGGQGYTF